Each of the 28 T cell receptor beta chains below was sequenced from the same sample in a study of shared clonotypes between healthy human individuals. TCRdb's copy holds only in-frame clones and misses some; the assay was immunoSEQ multiplex PCR. The table lists 2 million or so clones, roughly 94% of them singletons. What was sequenced was naive CD4+ T cells sorted from blood. Subset specified: CD45RA+ positively selected. These receptor sequences come from a man in his late teens or twenties in good health.

The CDR3 nucleotides read TGTGCCAGCAGTATGGACACCATGATAGCTTCACCCCTCCACTTT. As protein: CASSMDTMIASPLHF. This chain connects TRBV27 to TRBJ1-6, with D possibly being TRBD1 (5 bases). CDR1 and CDR2 (germline): MNHEY, SMNVEV (reference sequence). V was shortened by 5 bases and J by 9 bases, with 17 bases between the two germline ends. The CDR3 covers 15 residues.

The chain joins TRBV30 to TRBJ1-4; unclear D gene. Germline values: CDR1 GTSNPN, CDR2 SVGIG (reference sequence). This CDR3 has 14 residues. V lost 1 base and J lost 8, with 14 bases in between. CDR3 in amino acids: CAWSGGNLGEKLFF. The DNA of the CDR3 is TGTGCCTGGAGTGGTGGCAACCTGGGAGAAAAACTGTTTTTT.

This clone was detected once. The chain combines TRBV5-1 with TRBJ1-1; 10 bases fit TRBD1. Germline values: CDR1 SGHRS, CDR2 YFSETQ. The CDR3 has 16 amino acids. Trimming cost V 4 bases and J 2 bases; bases outside gene matches: 8. CDR3 region: CASSLSTGGVNTEAFF. As DNA, the CDR3 is TGCGCCAGCAGCCTGTCGACAGGGGGCGTAAACACTGAAGCTTTCTTT. Combining the CDR3 with reference TRBV5-1 and TRBJ1-1 gives the whole variable domain KAGVTQTPRYLIKTRGQQVTLSCSPISGHRSVSWYQQTPGQGLQFLFEYFSETQRNKGNFPGRFSGRQFSNSRSEMNVSTLELGDSALYLCASSLSTGGVNTEAFFGQGTRLTVV.

The chain carries TRBV5-6 and TRBJ1-4, with unresolved D. The CDR3 spans 14 residues. Germline CDR1 is SGHDT and CDR2 is YYEEEE. V was cut by 5 bases and J by 8 bases, with 16 bases left in between. The CDR3 here is CASSVSGRNEKLFF. CDR3 nucleotides: TGTGCCAGCAGTGTATCCGGGAGAAACGAAAAACTGTTTTTT.

The chain carries TRBV7-2 and TRBJ1-6; 9 bases match TRBD1. There are 14 residues in the CDR3. Germline loops: CDR1 SGHTA, CDR2 FQGNSA. V gave up 4 bases and J gave up 7 bases; unmatched junction bases: 2. CDR3 loop: CASSSGQGNSPLHF. CDR3 bases: TGTGCCAGCAGCTCGGGACAGGGAAATTCACCCCTCCACTTT.

The rearrangement uses TRBV25-1 and TRBJ2-1; 8 bases agree with TRBD2. Trimming at V came to 4 bases and at J to 9 bases, leaving 8 bases not matched to a gene. Germline CDR1 is MGHDK and CDR2 is SYGVNS. There are 14 residues in the CDR3. The CDR3 bases are TGTGCCAGCAGTGTGGGCGGGAGGTGGGTTGAGCAGTTCTTC. Translating gives CASSVGGRWVEQFF.

The V gene is TRBV5-4, the J gene TRBJ2-6, with TRBD1 identical over 9 bases. The CDR3 has 18 residues. After removal of 0 bases from V and 2 bases from J, the junction contained 6 bases not matched to a gene. Germline V gene sequence: CDR1 SGHNT, CDR2 YYREEE (reference sequence). The CDR3, as DNA: TGTGCCAGCAGCTTGGGTTGGGGGGACAGGGCTGGGGCCAACGTCCTGACTTTC. Translated: CASSLGWGDRAGANVLTF.

The chain links TRBV11-2 to TRBJ1-1, with a possible D match to TRBD1 (5 bases). The length of the CDR3 is 17 residues. Trimming shortened V by 4 bases and J by 1 base, and 19 bases separated the two germline ends. Germline V gives CDR1 SGHAT, CDR2 FQNNGV. CDR3 DNA: TGTGCCAGCAGCTCCCGGCGGGCGGGGGATAAGAACACTGAAGCTTTCTTT. Translating it yields CASSSRRAGDKNTEAFF.

The rearrangement links TRBV19 to TRBJ2-2; 9 nucleotides match TRBD1. Germline V gene lookup returns CDR1 LNHDA and CDR2 SQIVND (reference sequence). Trimming took 6 bases from V and 5 from J; bases not matched to a gene: 4. The CDR3 length is 14 residues. CDR3 sequence: CASRRQGGTGELFF. The DNA for the CDR3 is TGTGCCAGTAGGCGACAGGGGGGAACCGGGGAGCTGTTTTTT.

The CDR3 coding sequence is TGTGCCAGCAGAGACAGGGGTTCGGGCACCGGGGAGCTGTTTTTT. This sequence encodes CASRDRGSGTGELFF. V gene TRBV5-6 combines with J gene TRBJ2-2; 8 bases line up with TRBD1. This CDR3 is 15 amino acids long. Trimming cost V 5 bases and J 4 bases; bases outside gene matches: 7. Per the germline V gene, CDR1 is SGHDT and CDR2 is YYEEEE.

This clone was counted only a few times. The same CDR3 arises from other DNA sequences in this sample as well. J is TRBJ2-2 and V is TRBV27, with D unclear. V lost 4 bases to trimming and J lost 4 bases, with 4 bases between them. CDR1 is MNHEY, CDR2 SMNVEV, per germline (reference sequence). This CDR3 is 12 amino acids long. CDR3 nucleotide sequence: TGTGCCAGCAGTTCTCTCACCGGGGAGCTGTTTTTT. Its protein is CASSSLTGELFF.

This clone was seen a single time. V gene TRBV9 combines with J gene TRBJ2-1; 10 nucleotides agree with TRBD1. The CDR3 has 15 amino acids. The J segment lost 3 bases and the V segment lost 4 bases, leaving 4 bases of the junction unmatched. Germline assignment: CDR1 SGDLS and CDR2 YYNGEE. The CDR3 bases are TGTGCCAGCAGCTACCGGGACAGGGGCTACAATGAGCAGTTCTTC. Protein sequence: CASSYRDRGYNEQFF.

This sequence joins TRBV7-2 and TRBJ1-4; the match to TRBD1 covers 8 bases. CDR1 is SGHTA, CDR2 FQGNSA, per germline. Trimming took 3 bases from V and 10 from J; bases not matched to a gene: 13. The CDR3 is 16 amino acids. CDR3 sequence (DNA): TGTGCCAGCAGCTTTAGCCCGCGACAGGGGACGCGAAAACTGTTTTTT. Translated, it gives CASSFSPRQGTRKLFF.

This rearrangement joins TRBV18 to TRBJ2-1; TRBD1 matches 12 bases. The CDR3 loop spans 15 amino acids. With 4 bases clipped from V and 8 bases from J, the junction kept 6 bases outside the gene matches. The V gene's germline CDR1 is KGHSH and CDR2 LQKENI. This CDR3 is CASSQTGTGGDEQFF. In DNA, the CDR3 is TGTGCCAGCTCACAAACCGGGACAGGGGGCGATGAGCAGTTCTTC.

To note about this clone: Within the sample, other DNA sequences also encode this same CDR3. The chain employs TRBV5-1 and TRBJ1-1, with D possibly TRBD1 on 5 matching bases. Germline V lookup: CDR1 SGHRS, CDR2 YFSETQ. The CDR3 sequence is 13 residues long. The germline V and J ends were trimmed by 4 bases and 0 bases, with 7 bases remaining between them. CDR3 protein: CASSGQMNTEAFF. CDR3 DNA: TGCGCCAGCAGCGGACAAATGAACACTGAAGCTTTCTTT.

This chain joins TRBV5-1 and TRBJ1-4; D gene uncertain. The CDR3 totals 14 residues. CDR1 SGHRS and CDR2 YFSETQ come from the germline V gene. Trimming took off 0 bases at V and 4 bases at J, with 7 bases between the two ends. This chain's CDR3 is CASSLGPINEKLFF. CDR3 DNA: TGCGCCAGCAGCTTGGGGCCGATTAATGAAAAACTGTTTTTT.

V is TRBV25-1 and J is TRBJ1-1; 7 nucleotides match TRBD1. The CDR3 sequence is 15 residues long. Looked up from germline, CDR1 is MGHDK and CDR2 is SYGVNS. V was clipped by 2 bases and J by 2 bases; unmatched bases: 5. CDR3 sequence reads: CASSESRDRNTEAFF. CDR3 sequence (DNA): TGTGCCAGCAGTGAAAGCCGGGACAGAAACACTGAAGCTTTCTTT. Complete variable domain (other parts from reference TRBV25-1 and TRBJ1-1): EADIYQTPRYLVIGTGKKITLECSQTMGHDKMYWYQQDPGMELHLIHYSYGVNSTEKGDLSSESTVSRIRTEHFPLTLESARPSHTSQYLCASSESRDRNTEAFFGQGTRLTVV.

The chain combines TRBV13 with TRBJ1-5, with TRBD1 matching 7 bases. The CDR3 is made up of 16 amino acids. CDR1 and CDR2 from the germline V gene are PRHDT and FYEKMQ (reference sequence). Trimming cost V 6 bases and J 4 bases; bases outside gene matches: 12. CDR3 residues: CASSLTLTGVNQPQHF. CDR3 DNA: TGTGCCAGCAGTTTAACTCTCACAGGGGTTAATCAGCCCCAGCATTTT.

The chain employs TRBV6-6 and TRBJ1-6, with D tentatively TRBD1 (5 bases). The CDR3 has 14 amino acids. CDR1 is MNHNY and CDR2 is SVGAGI in the germline V gene (reference sequence). Trimming cost V 4 bases and J 4 bases, with 8 bases left between them. The CDR3 region is CASSWDAYNSPLHF. CDR3 nucleotide sequence: TGTGCCAGCAGTTGGGACGCTTATAATTCACCCCTCCACTTT.

This rearrangement joins TRBV11-2 to TRBJ1-1, with D unresolved. Trimming shortened V by 4 bases and J by 3 bases, and 9 bases separated the two germline ends. This CDR3 comprises 13 residues. Germline CDR1 reads SGHAT; CDR2 reads FQNNGV. The CDR3 DNA follows: TGTGCCAGCAGCTCCCTCTCCTACACTGAAGCTTTCTTT. Translated: CASSSLSYTEAFF.

The chain employs TRBV4-3 and TRBJ1-6; D perhaps matches TRBD1 (5 bases). CDR1 and CDR2 from the germline V gene are LGHNA and YSLEER. V was pared by 4 bases and J by 3 bases, with 10 bases between. The CDR3 loop spans 15 amino acids. CDR3 sequence reads: CASSPTVYYNSPLHF. The CDR3 nucleotides are TGCGCCAGCAGCCCGACAGTATACTATAATTCACCCCTCCACTTT.

For this clone: This may stem from a read error, because a much larger clone lies one nucleotide away. The chain couples TRBV7-2 to TRBJ1-1, with D unresolved. Germline V CDR1 and CDR2: SGHTA, FQGNSA. The CDR3 length is 12 residues. The CDR3 sequence is CACSSFHGEAFF. The CDR3 region has the DNA TGTGCCTGCAGCTCCTTCCATGGTGAAGCTTTCTTT.

Notes on this clone: The sample has other DNA sequences that encode this CDR3 too. This chain links TRBV5-1 with TRBJ2-7; D possibly corresponds to TRBD1 (6 bases). CDR1 is SGHRS and CDR2 is YFSETQ in the germline V gene. V lost 3 bases, J lost 3 bases, and 10 bases lay in between. The CDR3 extends over 13 amino acids. The CDR3 protein is CASSSRTDYEQYF. CDR3 DNA sequence: TGCGCCAGCAGCTCCCGGACAGACTACGAGCAGTACTTC.

This rearrangement joins TRBV28 to TRBJ1-5, with TRBD1 identical over 8 bases. The V gene's germline CDR1 is MDHEN and CDR2 SYDVKM. Trimming cost V 8 bases and J 7 bases; bases outside gene matches: 10. This CDR3 has 14 residues. Here the CDR3 reads CASFRRGPEQPQHF. CDR3 bases: TGTGCCAGCTTCCGCAGGGGGCCAGAACAGCCCCAGCATTTT.

This clone was seen a single time. The chain uses TRBV6-1 and TRBJ2-7, with D unresolved. The V and J ends lost 1 base and 2 bases respectively, with 12 bases between them. The CDR3 extends over 15 amino acids. Germline V lookup: CDR1 MNHNS, CDR2 SASEGT. The CDR3 loop is CASSEGVLETYEQYF. CDR3 in DNA: TGTGCCAGCAGTGAAGGGGTCTTGGAGACCTACGAGCAGTACTTC.

The chain employs TRBV6-6 and TRBJ2-2, with D tentatively TRBD1 or TRBD2 (5 bases each). Germline CDR1 MNHNY, CDR2 SVGAGI (reference sequence). V was cut by 7 bases and J by 0 bases, with 9 bases left in between. The CDR3 length is 14 residues. DNA for the CDR3: TGTGCCAGCATGTGGGGGACGAACACCGGGGAGCTGTTTTTT. It yields the protein CASMWGTNTGELFF.

The chain has TRBV6-5 and TRBJ2-7; TRBD2 aligns across 9 bases. Germline CDR1 and CDR2: MNHEY and SVGAGI. The trim removed 2 bases at V and 0 bases at J, leaving 5 bases unmatched. The CDR3 runs to 16 residues. CDR3 nucleotides: TGTGCCAGCAGTTACGGGGCGGGAGGGGTCTCCTACGAGCAGTACTTC. Translation gives CASSYGAGGVSYEQYF.

The gene calls are TRBV7-2 and TRBJ1-1; a weak D match, TRBD1 (6 bases). The CDR3 totals 16 residues. The germline V gene has CDR1 SGHTA and CDR2 FQGNSA. V lost 5 bases to trimming and J lost 1 base, with 17 bases between them. The CDR3 DNA reads TGTGCCAGCAGCCCCAAGTCCGGGGGCTGGAACACTGAAGCTTTCTTT. Amino acids: CASSPKSGGWNTEAFF.